This T cell receptor beta chain was sequenced in a study of blood T cells in healthy people across ages. The CDR3 runs to 16 residues. Germline values: CDR1 DFQATT, CDR2 SNEGSKA (reference sequence). The junction had 9 bases not matched to a gene; V was cut back by 0 bases and J by 4 bases. A second PCR, run for about 6 to 11 cycles, used a sample-barcoded 5' primer plus a J-beta primer mix. Unique molecular identifiers of 12 random nucleotides labeled each cDNA. One entry per CDR3 protein, called by TCRdb with MiXCR from the 5' RACE reads. The sample contains about 670,000 distinct CDR3 sequences, around 52% of which appear only once. General study results and limits: Fewer expanded clones and more diversity marked long-lived versus aged donors. Among T cells, TCR beta diversity per million cells dropped roughly linearly as age rose.

This clonotype was observed at least ten times. Its antigen is currently unknown. The authors isolated at least 6 million PBMCs per sample. This clonotype was sampled from a woman of 80 years or more in good health. Sequencing was performed on blood. This sequence joins TRBV20-1 and TRBJ2-1; 7 bases align to TRBD1. The CDR3 region is CSARDQEGARYNEQFF. The CDR3 DNA sequence: TGCAGTGCTAGAGATCAAGAGGGGGCAAGGTACAATGAGCAGTTCTTC.